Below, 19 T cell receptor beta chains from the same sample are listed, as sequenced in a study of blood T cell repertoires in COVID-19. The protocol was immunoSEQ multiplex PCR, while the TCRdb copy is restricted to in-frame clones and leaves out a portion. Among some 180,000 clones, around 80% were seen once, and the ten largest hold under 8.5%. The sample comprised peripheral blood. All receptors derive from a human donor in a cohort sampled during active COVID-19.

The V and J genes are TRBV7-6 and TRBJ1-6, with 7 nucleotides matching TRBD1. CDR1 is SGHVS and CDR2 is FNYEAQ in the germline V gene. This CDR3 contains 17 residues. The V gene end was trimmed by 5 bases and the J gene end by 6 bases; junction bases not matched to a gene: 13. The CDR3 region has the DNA TGTGCCAGCAGCAGAGACGTGGGACAGCGGATTAATTCACCCCTCCACTTT. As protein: CASSRDVGQRINSPLHF.

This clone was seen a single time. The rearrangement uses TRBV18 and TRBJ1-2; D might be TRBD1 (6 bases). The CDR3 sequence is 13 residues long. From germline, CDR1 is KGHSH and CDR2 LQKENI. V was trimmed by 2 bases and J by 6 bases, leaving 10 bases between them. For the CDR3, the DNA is TGTGCCAGCTCACCAACCGGACAGAATGGCTACACCTTC. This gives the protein CASSPTGQNGYTF.

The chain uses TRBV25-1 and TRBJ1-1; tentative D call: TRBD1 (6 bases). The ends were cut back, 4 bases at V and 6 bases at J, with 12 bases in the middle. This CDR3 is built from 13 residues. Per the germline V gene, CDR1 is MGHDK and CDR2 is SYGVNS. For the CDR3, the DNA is TGTGCCAGCAGTGCCAGGGGTGCTGCTGAAGCTTTCTTT. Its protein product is CASSARGAAEAFF.

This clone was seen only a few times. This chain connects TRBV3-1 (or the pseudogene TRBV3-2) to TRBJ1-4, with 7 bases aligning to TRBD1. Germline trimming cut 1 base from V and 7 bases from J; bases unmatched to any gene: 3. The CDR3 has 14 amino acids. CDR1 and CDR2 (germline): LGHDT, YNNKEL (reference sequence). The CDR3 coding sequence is TGTGCCAGCAGCCAAGGGCAGGGGGGTGAAAAACTGTTTTTT. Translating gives CASSQGQGGEKLFF.

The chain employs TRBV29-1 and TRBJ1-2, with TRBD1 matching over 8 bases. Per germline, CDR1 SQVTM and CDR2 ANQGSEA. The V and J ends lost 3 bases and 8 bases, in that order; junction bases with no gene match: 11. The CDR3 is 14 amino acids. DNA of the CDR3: TGCAGCGTTGATCCTGGACAGGGCTTCTGGGGCTACACCTTC. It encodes CSVDPGQGFWGYTF.

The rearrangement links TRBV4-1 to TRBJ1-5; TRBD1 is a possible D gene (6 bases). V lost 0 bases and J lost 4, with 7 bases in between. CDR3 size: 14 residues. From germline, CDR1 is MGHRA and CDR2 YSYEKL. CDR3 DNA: TGCGCCAGCAGCCAAGATCAGGGGAATCAGCCCCAGCATTTT. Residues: CASSQDQGNQPQHF.

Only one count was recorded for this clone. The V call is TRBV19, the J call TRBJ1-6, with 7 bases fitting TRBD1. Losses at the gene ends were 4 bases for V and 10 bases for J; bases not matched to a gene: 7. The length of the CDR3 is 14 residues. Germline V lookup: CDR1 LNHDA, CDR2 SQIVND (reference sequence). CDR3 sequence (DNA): TGTGCCAGTAGTAATGAGGGGGCGCGCTCACCCCTCCACTTT. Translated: CASSNEGARSPLHF.

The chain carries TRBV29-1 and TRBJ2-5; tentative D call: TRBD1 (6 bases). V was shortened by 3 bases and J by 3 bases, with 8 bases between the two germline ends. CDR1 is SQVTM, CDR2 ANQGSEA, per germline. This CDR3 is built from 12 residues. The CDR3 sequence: CSVDPGEETQYF. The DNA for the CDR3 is TGCAGCGTTGATCCAGGGGAAGAGACCCAGTACTTC. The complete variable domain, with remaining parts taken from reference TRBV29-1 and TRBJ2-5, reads SAVISQKPSRDICQRGTSLTIQCQVDSQVTMMFWYRQQPGQSLTLIATANQGSEATYESGFVIDKFPISRPNLTFSTLTVSNMSPEDSSIYLCSVDPGEETQYFGPGTRLLVL.

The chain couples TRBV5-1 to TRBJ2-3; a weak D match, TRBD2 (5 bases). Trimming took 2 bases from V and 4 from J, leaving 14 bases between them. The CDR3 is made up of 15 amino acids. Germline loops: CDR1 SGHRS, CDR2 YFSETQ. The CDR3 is CASSLAPRRADTQYF. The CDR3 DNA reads TGCGCCAGCAGCTTAGCGCCCCGGCGGGCAGATACGCAGTATTTT.

The CDR3 nucleotides read TGTGCCAGCAGCTCGGGAGCCTCTGGAAACACCATATATTTT. It yields the protein CASSSGASGNTIYF. The chain employs TRBV7-2 and TRBJ1-3; D not resolved. Germline lookup yields CDR1 SGHTA and CDR2 FQGNSA. V lost 4 bases and J lost 0, with 7 bases in between. The CDR3 runs 14 residues.

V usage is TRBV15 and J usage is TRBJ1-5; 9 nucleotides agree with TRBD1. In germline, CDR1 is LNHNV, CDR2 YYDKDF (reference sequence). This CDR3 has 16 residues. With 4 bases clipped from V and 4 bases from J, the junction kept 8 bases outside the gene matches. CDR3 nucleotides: TGTGCCACCAGCAACATGGACAGGGGAAGGAATCAGCCCCAGCATTTT. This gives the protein CATSNMDRGRNQPQHF.

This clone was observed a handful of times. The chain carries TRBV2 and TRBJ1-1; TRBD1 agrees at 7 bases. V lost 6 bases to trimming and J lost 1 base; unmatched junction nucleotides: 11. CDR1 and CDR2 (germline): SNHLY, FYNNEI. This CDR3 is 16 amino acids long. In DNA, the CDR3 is TGTGCCAGCAGCAGTCTTCGGACAGGTTGGAACACTGAAGCTTTCTTT. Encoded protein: CASSSLRTGWNTEAFF.

The CDR3 spells CASSYPGQNTDTQYF. The CDR3, as DNA: TGTGCCAGCAGCTATCCGGGACAGAACACAGATACGCAGTATTTT. The J gene is TRBJ2-3, the V gene TRBV5-6; TRBD1 aligns across 7 bases. The CDR3 consists of 15 residues. V gave up 3 bases and J gave up 2 bases; unmatched junction bases: 6. Germline values: CDR1 SGHDT, CDR2 YYEEEE.

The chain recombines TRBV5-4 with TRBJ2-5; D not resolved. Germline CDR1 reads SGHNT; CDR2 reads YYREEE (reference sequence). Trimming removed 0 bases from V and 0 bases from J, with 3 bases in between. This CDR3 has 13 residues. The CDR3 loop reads CASSLVDQETQYF. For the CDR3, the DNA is TGTGCCAGCAGCTTGGTCGACCAAGAGACCCAGTACTTC.

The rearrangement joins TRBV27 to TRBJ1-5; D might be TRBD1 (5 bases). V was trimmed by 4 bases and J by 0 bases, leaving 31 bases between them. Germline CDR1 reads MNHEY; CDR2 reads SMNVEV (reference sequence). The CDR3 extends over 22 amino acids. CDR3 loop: CASSSLPPRGPPTDYSNQPQHF. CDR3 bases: TGTGCCAGCAGTTCCCTACCCCCGCGGGGCCCACCCACTGATTATAGCAATCAGCCCCAGCATTTT.

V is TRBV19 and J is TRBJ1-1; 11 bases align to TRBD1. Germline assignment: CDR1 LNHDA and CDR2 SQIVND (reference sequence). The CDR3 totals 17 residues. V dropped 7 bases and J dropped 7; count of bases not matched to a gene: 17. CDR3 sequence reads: CASTTLNRDRGTFEAFF. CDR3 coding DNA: TGTGCCAGTACGACTTTGAACCGGGACAGGGGGACCTTTGAAGCTTTCTTT.

CDR3 sequence: CASSYDVRGRSPLHF. CDR3 in DNA: TGTGCCAGCAGTTACGATGTCAGGGGTAGATCACCCCTCCACTTT. The chain recombines TRBV6-2 or TRBV6-3 with TRBJ1-6; a possible D gene is TRBD1 (6 bases). The CDR3 runs 15 residues. V lost 2 bases and J lost 10, with 15 bases in between. The germline gives CDR1 MNHEY, CDR2 SVGEGT.

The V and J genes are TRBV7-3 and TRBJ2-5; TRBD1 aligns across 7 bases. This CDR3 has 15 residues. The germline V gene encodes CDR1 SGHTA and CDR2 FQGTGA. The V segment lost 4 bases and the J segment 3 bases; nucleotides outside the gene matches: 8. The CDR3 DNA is TGTGCCAGCAGCTGCCCCCTACAGGGGAAAGAGACCCAGTACTTC. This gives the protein CASSCPLQGKETQYF.

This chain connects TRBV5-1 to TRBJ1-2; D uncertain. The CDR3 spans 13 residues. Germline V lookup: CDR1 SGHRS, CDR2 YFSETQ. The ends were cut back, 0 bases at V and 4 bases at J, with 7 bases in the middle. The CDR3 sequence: CASSLDTIYGYTF. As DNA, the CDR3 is TGCGCCAGCAGCTTGGACACAATCTATGGCTACACCTTC.